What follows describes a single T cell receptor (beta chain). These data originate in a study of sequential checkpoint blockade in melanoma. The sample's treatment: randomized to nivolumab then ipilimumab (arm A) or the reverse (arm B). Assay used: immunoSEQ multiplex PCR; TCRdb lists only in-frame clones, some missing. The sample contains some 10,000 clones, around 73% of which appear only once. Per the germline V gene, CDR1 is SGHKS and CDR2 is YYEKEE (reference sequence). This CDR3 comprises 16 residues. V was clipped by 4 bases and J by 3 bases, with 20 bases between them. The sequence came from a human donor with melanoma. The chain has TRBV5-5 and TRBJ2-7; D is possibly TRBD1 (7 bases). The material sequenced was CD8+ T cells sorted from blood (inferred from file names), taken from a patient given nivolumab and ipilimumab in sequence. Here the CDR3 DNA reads TGTGCCAGCAGCGAGGGGGCGGGGCAATGGATCTACGAGCAGTACTTC. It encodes CASSEGAGQWIYEQYF.